The 18 T cell receptor beta chains below come from one sample, sequenced in a study of cytomegalovirus exposure and HLA in healthy donors (dated by TCRdb to about 2017). Library prep was done by the immunoSEQ multiplex PCR assay. For the multiplex PCR, a mixture combining 60 forward primers for TCR Vbeta segments and 13 reverse primers for TCR Jbeta segments was used. In its TCRdb copy, this immuneACCESS table keeps in-frame sequences only and misses some clones. Where compared with another copy, unresolved V genes explain less than half of these, and the others have no known cause. This sample holds 200,000 or so clones; about 79% were observed only once. The ten biggest clones cover roughly 0.095% of the sample. The sequenced sample consisted of PBMCs. These receptors came from a boy aged 2-15 years in good health and CMV-seronegative.

The rearrangement links TRBV19 to TRBJ1-6, with a possible D match to TRBD1 (5 bases). In germline, CDR1 is LNHDA, CDR2 SQIVND (reference sequence). The V end lost 7 bases, the J end lost 1 base, and 14 bases lay between the germline ends. This CDR3 region has 16 residues. The CDR3 spells CASKGGHRSYNSPLHF. The CDR3 DNA sequence: TGTGCCAGTAAGGGTGGACACAGGTCCTATAATTCACCCCTCCACTTT.

The chain links TRBV7-2 to TRBJ2-1; 10 positions match TRBD2. The CDR3 covers 16 residues. CDR1 SGHTA and CDR2 FQGNSA come from the germline V gene. V shed 1 base, J shed 5 bases, and the junction held 5 bases outside the gene matches. The CDR3 reads CASSLEVLAGDNEQFF. In nucleotides, the CDR3 is TGTGCCAGCAGCTTAGAGGTCCTAGCGGGGGACAATGAGCAGTTCTTC.

This chain links TRBV6-1 with TRBJ1-5; 8 nucleotides agree with TRBD1. V trimming: 6 bases; J trimming: 3 bases; junction bases outside the gene matches: 7. The germline gives CDR1 MNHNS, CDR2 SASEGT. CDR3 length: 15 amino acids. CDR3: CASSDRGGVNQPQHF. CDR3 DNA: TGTGCCAGCAGCGACAGGGGAGGCGTCAATCAGCCCCAGCATTTT.

The J gene is TRBJ2-3, the V gene TRBV7-9; maybe TRBD1 (6 bases). Germline CDR1 SEHNR, CDR2 FQNEAQ (reference sequence). Trimming stripped 4 bases from V and 4 bases from J, with 15 bases between. The CDR3 covers 15 residues. CDR3 nucleotides: TGTGCCAGCAGCTATACGTACAGGGATGCAGATACGCAGTATTTT. Protein product: CASSYTYRDADTQYF.

This chain joins TRBV5-1 and TRBJ2-7, with a tentative D call TRBD1 (6 bases). The V end was cut by 0 bases, the J end by 7 bases, with 17 bases between. CDR3 length: 15 amino acids. Germline assignment: CDR1 SGHRS and CDR2 YFSETQ. This CDR3 reads CASSLGTAPTGEQYF. CDR3 DNA sequence: TGCGCCAGCAGCTTGGGGACAGCCCCGACGGGAGAGCAGTACTTC.

This chain uses TRBV5-6 with TRBJ1-1; the D is unclear. The CDR3 spans 13 residues. The V gene's germline CDR1 is SGHDT and CDR2 YYEEEE. Trimming pared 5 bases from V and 0 bases from J, leaving 8 bases between. In DNA, the CDR3 is TGTGCCAGCAGTTCCTCTATGAACACTGAAGCTTTCTTT. This gives the protein CASSSSMNTEAFF.

The V gene is TRBV5-1, the J gene TRBJ2-3; D is possibly TRBD1 (6 bases). In germline, CDR1 is SGHRS, CDR2 YFSETQ. V lost 6 bases, J lost 4 bases, and 12 bases lay in between. This CDR3 has 13 amino acids. The CDR3 DNA reads TGCGCCAGCACACGGGACAACTCAGATACGCAGTATTTT. Its translation is CASTRDNSDTQYF. The variable domain in full, completed from reference TRBV5-1 and TRBJ2-3, reads KAGVTQTPRYLIKTRGQQVTLSCSPISGHRSVSWYQQTPGQGLQFLFEYFSETQRNKGNFPGRFSGRQFSNSRSEMNVSTLELGDSALYLCASTRDNSDTQYFGPGTRLTVL.

The chain employs TRBV6-6 and TRBJ1-2; a weak D match, TRBD1 (6 bases). V was pared by 5 bases and J by 4 bases, with 8 bases between. There are 12 residues in the CDR3. Germline CDR1 reads MNHNY; CDR2 reads SVGAGI (reference sequence). CDR3 sequence reads: CASSPTGYGYTF. The CDR3 DNA is TGTGCCAGCAGTCCGACAGGCTATGGCTACACCTTC.

V gene TRBV7-9 combines with J gene TRBJ1-1; unclear D gene. V was pared by 5 bases and J by 2 bases, with 15 bases between. Per the germline V gene, CDR1 is SEHNR and CDR2 is FQNEAQ (reference sequence). The CDR3 covers 15 residues. CDR3 sequence (DNA): TGTGCCAGCAGCCACAGTACCAGTACAAACACTGAAGCTTTCTTT. This sequence encodes CASSHSTSTNTEAFF.

This clone was detected once. The rearrangement uses TRBV5-6 and TRBJ2-7, with D perhaps TRBD2 (6 bases). Germline assignment: CDR1 SGHDT and CDR2 YYEEEE. Between the trimmed V and J ends, which lost 0 bases and 1 base, there was a span of 11 bases. The CDR3 runs to 15 residues. CDR3 region: CASSLVGGASYEQYF. CDR3 nucleotides: TGTGCCAGCAGCTTGGTGGGCGGGGCATCCTACGAGCAGTACTTC.

The sample holds one count of this clone. The chain has TRBV9 and TRBJ2-5, with D possibly being TRBD2 (6 bases). V was trimmed by 4 bases and J by 3 bases, leaving 13 bases between them. CDR1 is SGDLS, CDR2 YYNGEE, per germline. This CDR3 is 14 amino acids long. This CDR3 reads CASSLLGGEETQYF. The CDR3 DNA reads as TGTGCCAGCAGCCTCTTGGGGGGAGAAGAGACCCAGTACTTC.

The sample holds one count of this clone. The chain uses TRBV7-2 and TRBJ1-3; D is perhaps TRBD1 (5 bases). The CDR3 spans 17 residues. V lost 1 base and J lost 4, with 17 bases in between. Germline lookup yields CDR1 SGHTA and CDR2 FQGNSA. The CDR3 nucleotides read TGTGCCAGCAGCTTAGAGGAGGGCATGGGGCAAGGAAACACCATATATTTT. This sequence encodes CASSLEEGMGQGNTIYF.

The genes are TRBV19 and TRBJ2-3, with a weak D call TRBD1 (5 bases). V shed 5 bases and J shed 5 bases, with 14 bases lying between them. The CDR3 spans 14 residues. Germline CDR1 reads LNHDA; CDR2 reads SQIVND (reference sequence). The CDR3 DNA reads TGTGCCAGTAGTGATCGCGTGGGGCTAGATACGCAGTATTTT. Protein: CASSDRVGLDTQYF.

V gene TRBV6-6 combines with J gene TRBJ1-4; no firm D call. Looked up from germline, CDR1 is MNHNY and CDR2 is SVGAGI (reference sequence). Trimming removed 2 bases at V and 4 bases at J, with 8 bases between. CDR3 length: 14 residues. The CDR3 DNA reads TGTGCCAGCAGTTACAGTCTAATTAATGAAAAACTGTTTTTT. Amino acid sequence: CASSYSLINEKLFF.

This clone has just one count. The chain combines TRBV5-1 with TRBJ1-2, with 9 positions matching TRBD1. CDR1 is SGHRS and CDR2 is YFSETQ in the germline V gene. The CDR3 spans 14 residues. Unmatched junction bases numbered 7, after V lost 4 bases and J lost 6 bases. The CDR3 sequence is CASSLPGQGHGYTF. As DNA, the CDR3 is TGCGCCAGCAGCCTTCCGGGACAGGGACATGGCTACACCTTC.

About this clone: No DNA is shown, since the ends of the CDR3 on it are uncertain; the CDR3 is the one TCRdb lists. The rearrangement joins TRBV21-1 to TRBJ1-2. TRBV21-1 corresponds to a pseudogene. The CDR3 length equals 15 residues, ends included. The CDR3 region is CASSKVGRGTDGYTF.

The rearrangement joins TRBV4-3 to TRBJ1-1; D may be TRBD1 (5 bases). Germline loops: CDR1 LGHNA, CDR2 YSLEER. This CDR3 comprises 16 residues. V was trimmed by 0 bases and J by 0 bases, leaving 11 bases between them. The CDR3 coding sequence is TGCGCCAGCAGCCAAGATCAGGAGGGGTTGAACACTGAAGCTTTCTTT. Translated: CASSQDQEGLNTEAFF.

The chain links TRBV6-6 to TRBJ2-3; maybe TRBD2 (7 bases). With 0 bases removed from V and 2 bases from J, the gap between germline ends came to 12 bases. The CDR3 length is 16 residues. From germline, CDR1 is MNHNY and CDR2 SVGAGI (reference sequence). The CDR3 loop reads CASSYSGAGDTDTQYF. The CDR3 nucleotides are TGTGCCAGCAGTTACTCGGGGGCGGGGGACACAGATACGCAGTATTTT.